This TCR beta chain was captured in a study of Ad26.COV2.S vaccination and SARS-CoV-2 variants. Some clones are missing from TCRdb's copy, which holds only in-frame ones; the method was immunoSEQ multiplex PCR. This sample has about 350,000 clones, with more than 85% found just once. Specified treatment: about 20 received Ad26.COV2.S at low or high dose, single or two shots; 5 received placebo; per-sample allocation not given. Sample collection was performed on day 63 after the first vaccine or placebo injection. Germline V gives CDR1 MGHDK, CDR2 SYGVNS. The V segment lost 3 bases and the J segment 1 base; nucleotides outside the gene matches: 2. The CDR3 sequence is 15 residues long.

The clonotype comes from a person aged 18-60 years who received the Ad26.COV2.S COVID-19 vaccine or a placebo. Specimen: peripheral blood, collected in a trial of Ad26.COV2.S vaccine versus placebo. The chain is built from TRBV25-1 and TRBJ2-1; 8 bases match TRBD1. CDR3 nucleotides: TGTGCCAGCAGTGATGGACAGGGTTCCTACAATGAGCAGTTCTTC. Its protein product is CASSDGQGSYNEQFF.